Sequencing of this T cell receptor beta chain was carried out in a study of blood T cell repertoires in COVID-19. In germline, CDR1 is GTSNPN, CDR2 SVGIG (reference sequence). V was clipped by 4 bases and J by 6 bases; unmatched bases: 5. CDR3 length: 13 amino acids. Sequencing used immunoSEQ multiplex PCR; TCRdb keeps in-frame clones, though not all of them. The sample includes some 210,000 clones, roughly four fifths of them seen just once. The sample comprised peripheral blood. The J gene is TRBJ1-4, the V gene TRBV30; TRBD1 aligns across 7 bases. The receptor was isolated from a woman aged 40 to 49 with acute or convalescent COVID-19. CDR3 loop: CAWKGRGYEKLFF. The DNA for the CDR3 is TGTGCCTGGAAGGGCAGGGGGTATGAAAAACTGTTTTTT.